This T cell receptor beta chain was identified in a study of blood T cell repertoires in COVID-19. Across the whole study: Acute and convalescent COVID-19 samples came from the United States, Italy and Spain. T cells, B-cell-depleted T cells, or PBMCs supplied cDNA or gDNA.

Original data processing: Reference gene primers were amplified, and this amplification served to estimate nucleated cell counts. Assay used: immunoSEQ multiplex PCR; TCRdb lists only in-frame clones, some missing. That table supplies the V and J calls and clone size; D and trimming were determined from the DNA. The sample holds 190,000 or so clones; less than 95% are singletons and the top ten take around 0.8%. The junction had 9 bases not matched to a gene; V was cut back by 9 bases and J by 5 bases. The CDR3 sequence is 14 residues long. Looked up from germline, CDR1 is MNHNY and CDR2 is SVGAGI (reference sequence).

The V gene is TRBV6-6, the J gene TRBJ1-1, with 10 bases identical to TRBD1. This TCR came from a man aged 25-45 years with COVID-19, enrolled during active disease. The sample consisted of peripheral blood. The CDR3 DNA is TGTGCCAGACGACAGGGGGCTGATGGGACTGAAGCTTTCTTT. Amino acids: CARRQGADGTEAFF.